A single sample is the source of the 23 T cell receptor beta chains below, sequenced in a study of vaccination and CD4 T cells after COVID-19. Cultured CD4+ T cell DNA was sequenced using the Oncomine TCR Beta short-read assay. TCRdb passed the PCR reads through MiXCR, listing each CDR3 protein once. The sample shows about 14,000 distinct CDR3 sequences, roughly 45% of them seen only once. No antigen has been identified for these receptors. Noted treatment: roughly ten-day PBMC culture with coronavirus spike peptide pools or control peptides (ViraFEST assay). Material for sequencing was cultured CD4+ T cells from blood. These TCRs come from a human donor with COVID-19.

Worth noting for this clonotype: The junction does not match germline at one end; this may be a read error. For the CDR3, the DNA is TGTGCCAGCAGTGAATTCGGCAGCTTAACTTTT. Translated, it gives CASSEFGSLTF. This sequence joins TRBV6-1 and TRBJ1-1; D is unclear. Per the germline V gene, CDR1 is MNHNS and CDR2 is SASEGT. This CDR3 contains 11 residues.

The gene calls are TRBV7-2 and TRBJ1-3; D is uncertain. V lost 3 bases, J lost 6 bases, and 6 bases lay in between. CDR3 length equals 12 residues. Germline assignment: CDR1 SGHTA and CDR2 FQGNSA. This CDR3 reads CASSFEPNTIYF. CDR3 nucleotides: TGTGCCAGCAGCTTTGAGCCAAACACCATATATTTT.

The genes are TRBV19 and TRBJ1-5; TRBD1 matches 8 bases. The V segment lost 3 bases and the J segment 7 bases; nucleotides outside the gene matches: 14. CDR1 and CDR2 (germline): LNHDA, SQIVND (reference sequence). The CDR3 has 17 residues. The CDR3 here is CASSMAQGARINQPQHF. CDR3 bases: TGTGCCAGTAGTATGGCGCAGGGGGCGCGTATTAACCAGCCCCAGCATTTT.

The chain employs TRBV7-2 and TRBJ1-5; D is ambiguous. In germline, CDR1 is SGHTA, CDR2 FQGNSA. Deletions cut 1 base from V and 4 bases from J, with 8 bases between. This CDR3 region has 14 residues. CDR3: CASSLVVSNQPQHF. CDR3 nucleotide sequence: TGTGCCAGCAGCTTAGTAGTAAGTAATCAGCCCCAGCATTTT.

This clonotype was picked up a small number of times. This chain uses TRBV19 with TRBJ1-5, with no clear D. Trimming left V 8 bases short and J 2 bases short, with 16 bases between. The CDR3 consists of 15 residues. The germline CDR1 and CDR2 sequences are LNHDA and SQIVND (reference sequence). The CDR3: CASGGGEYGNQPQHF. DNA of the CDR3: TGTGCCAGTGGTGGTGGGGAGTACGGCAATCAGCCCCAGCATTTT. Complete variable domain (other parts from reference TRBV19 and TRBJ1-5): DGGITQSPKYLFRKEGQNVTLSCEQNLNHDAMYWYRQDPGQGLRLIYYSQIVNDFQKGDIAEGYSVSREKKESFPLTVTSAQKNPTAFYLCASGGGEYGNQPQHFGDGTRLSIL.

This rearrangement joins TRBV6-1 to TRBJ1-2; D is possibly TRBD1 (5 bases). V was cut by 1 base and J by 4 bases, with 10 bases left in between. Germline V CDR1 and CDR2: MNHNS, SASEGT. This CDR3 contains 14 residues. Written as DNA, the CDR3 is TGTGCCAGCAGTGAAGTGGACAATCCCTATGGCTACACCTTC. Its translation is CASSEVDNPYGYTF.

This clonotype has more than one count but fewer than ten. The chain carries TRBV30 and TRBJ2-3, with D possibly TRBD1 on 7 matching bases. The CDR3 is made up of 14 amino acids. V was cut by 4 bases and J by 5 bases, with 16 bases left in between. Germline V lookup: CDR1 GTSNPN, CDR2 SVGIG (reference sequence). The CDR3 protein is CAWNGGQNLDTQYF. CDR3 DNA: TGTGCCTGGAACGGGGGACAGAACCTAGATACGCAGTATTTT. Variable domain in full (rest from reference TRBV30 and TRBJ2-3): SQTIHQWPATLVQPVGSPLSLECTVEGTSNPNLYWYRQAAGRGLQLLFYSVGIGQISSEVPQNLSASRPQDRQFILSSKKLLLSDSGFYLCAWNGGQNLDTQYFGPGTRLTVL.

This sequence joins TRBV19 and TRBJ2-7; D perhaps matches TRBD2 (7 bases). CDR3 length: 16 amino acids. V shed 5 bases and J shed 4 bases, with 21 bases lying between them. CDR1 and CDR2 from the germline V gene are LNHDA and SQIVND (reference sequence). The CDR3 region is CASSPRGQRGEYEQYF. The CDR3 bases are TGTGCCAGTAGTCCGAGAGGACAGCGGGGAGAGTACGAGCAGTACTTC.

This clonotype was detected a few times. This chain joins TRBV27 and TRBJ2-4, with 8 nucleotides matching TRBD1. The length of the CDR3 is 14 residues. V shed 5 bases, J shed 4 bases, and the junction held 4 bases outside the gene matches. Germline CDR1 reads MNHEY; CDR2 reads SMNVEV (reference sequence). CDR3 in amino acids: CASSQRQGKNIQYF. CDR3 bases: TGTGCCAGCAGTCAGCGACAGGGGAAAAACATTCAGTACTTC.

CDR3 nucleotide sequence: TGTGCCAGCAGTGAACCGGCAGATCCTCGGGGCTACAATGAGCAGTTCTTC. Translating it yields CASSEPADPRGYNEQFF. The genes are TRBV6-1 and TRBJ2-1, with TRBD2 as a possible D gene (5 bases). The germline V gene has CDR1 MNHNS and CDR2 SASEGT. Trimming cost V 2 bases and J 3 bases, with 17 bases left between them. The CDR3 has 17 amino acids.

This clonotype has just a few counts. This chain uses TRBV7-2 with TRBJ2-1; D possibly corresponds to TRBD2 (7 bases). This CDR3 region has 15 residues. Trimming stripped 0 bases from V and 2 bases from J, with 8 bases between. The germline CDR1 and CDR2 sequences are SGHTA and FQGNSA. This CDR3 reads CASSLAGGPYNEQFF. The DNA of the CDR3 is TGTGCCAGCAGCTTAGCGGGGGGGCCCTACAATGAGCAGTTCTTC. Drawing the rest from reference TRBV7-2 and TRBJ2-1, the complete variable domain is GAGVSQSPSNKVTEKGKDVELRCDPISGHTALYWYRQSLGQGLEFLIYFQGNSAPDKSGLPSDRFSAERTGGSVSTLTIQRTQQEDSAVYLCASSLAGGPYNEQFFGPGTRLTVL.

The chain employs TRBV7-3 and TRBJ1-2, with D possibly TRBD1 on 5 matching bases. CDR3 size: 14 residues. CDR1 and CDR2 from the germline V gene are SGHTA and FQGTGA. Trimming shortened V by 0 bases and J by 3 bases, and 8 bases separated the two germline ends. In DNA form, the CDR3 reads TGTGCCAGCAGCTTAACAGCAGGGCACTATGGCTACACCTTC. Its protein is CASSLTAGHYGYTF.

There are a few counts of this clonotype. This chain joins TRBV12-3 or TRBV12-4 and TRBJ2-5; 15 positions agree with TRBD2. The CDR3 totals 17 residues. Unmatched junction bases numbered 8, after V lost 5 bases and J lost 4 bases. CDR3 region: CASSGGLAGGLRETQYF. The CDR3 region has the DNA TGTGCCAGCAGTGGGGGACTAGCGGGGGGTTTACGAGAGACCCAGTACTTC.

This clonotype was counted once. The chain has TRBV20-1 and TRBJ2-4, with 7 bases identical to TRBD2. Trimming took 4 bases from V and 0 from J; bases not matched to a gene: 6. CDR3 length: 15 residues. The V gene's germline CDR1 is DFQATT and CDR2 SNEGSKA (reference sequence). CDR3 protein: CSAKALAVAKNIQYF. As DNA, the CDR3 is TGCAGTGCTAAAGCCCTAGCGGTAGCCAAAAACATTCAGTACTTC.

The chain uses TRBV7-9 and TRBJ2-1, with TRBD2 matching over 12 bases. Trimming at V came to 2 bases and at J to 6 bases, leaving 11 bases not matched to a gene. CDR3 length: 18 residues. The germline V gene has CDR1 SEHNR and CDR2 FQNEAQ (reference sequence). This chain's CDR3 is CASSLPLTSGGMVNEQFF. In DNA form, the CDR3 reads TGTGCCAGCAGCTTACCGTTGACTAGCGGGGGTATGGTCAATGAGCAGTTCTTC.

V is TRBV15 and J is TRBJ1-5; D is ambiguous. The germline CDR1 and CDR2 sequences are LNHNV and YYDKDF (reference sequence). The CDR3 covers 16 residues. V shed 1 base and J shed 2 bases, with 12 bases lying between them. The CDR3 bases are TGTGCCACCAGCAGAGTAAGCCTATGGGGCAATCAGCCCCAGCATTTT. Amino acid sequence: CATSRVSLWGNQPQHF.

This sequence joins TRBV6-1 and TRBJ2-3, with 8 bases lining up with TRBD2. Trimming removed 9 bases from V and 7 bases from J; junction bases left unmatched: 12. The CDR3 spans 14 residues. The germline gives CDR1 MNHNS, CDR2 SASEGT. In DNA form, the CDR3 reads TGTGCCAGTGACCCGGGACTAGTTCGAAATACGCAGTATTTT. This encodes CASDPGLVRNTQYF.

The gene calls are TRBV4-3 and TRBJ2-3; perhaps TRBD2 as D (5 bases). The CDR3 sequence is 15 residues long. Between the trimmed V and J ends, which lost 0 bases and 0 bases, there was a span of 7 bases. Germline V gene lookup returns CDR1 LGHNA and CDR2 YSLEER. The DNA for the CDR3 is TGCGCCAGCAGCCAAGACCGACTAAGCACAGATACGCAGTATTTT. Translated: CASSQDRLSTDTQYF.

This clonotype was found a few times. The CDR3, as DNA: TGTGCCACCAGCAGAGATATTCCAGCGGGGGGACAAGAGACCCAGTACTTC. The encoded protein is CATSRDIPAGGQETQYF. V and J are TRBV15 and TRBJ2-5, with TRBD2 matching 9 bases. CDR1 and CDR2 (germline): LNHNV, YYDKDF (reference sequence). The CDR3 is 17 amino acids. The V gene end was trimmed by 0 bases and the J gene end by 2 bases; junction bases not matched to a gene: 7.

The genes are TRBV11-2 and TRBJ2-7, with D perhaps matching TRBD1 (6 bases). Trimming left V 3 bases short and J 4 bases short, with 10 bases between. Germline lookup yields CDR1 SGHAT and CDR2 FQNNGV. The CDR3 contains 13 residues. The CDR3 loop is CASSFAQGYEQYF. The CDR3 nucleotides are TGTGCCAGCAGCTTCGCACAGGGATACGAGCAGTACTTC.

The chain carries TRBV6-1 and TRBJ1-4; 11 bases are shared with TRBD1. The CDR3 contains 15 residues. V lost 6 bases, J lost 8 bases, and 8 bases stayed unmatched. Germline values: CDR1 MNHNS, CDR2 SASEGT. The CDR3 reads CASRHPGQGGEKLFF. CDR3 nucleotides: TGTGCCAGCAGGCATCCGGGACAGGGGGGGGAAAAACTGTTTTTT.

This clonotype was found a few times. The V call is TRBV27, the J call TRBJ2-2, with TRBD2 matching 7 bases. The length of the CDR3 is 16 residues. J gave up 2 bases and V 8 bases, and 11 bases lay outside the gene matches. Per the germline V gene, CDR1 is MNHEY and CDR2 is SMNVEV (reference sequence). The CDR3 spells CASGRGGGGNTGELFF. The CDR3 nucleotides are TGTGCCAGCGGCCGGGGTGGCGGGGGAAACACCGGGGAGCTGTTTTTT.

This chain connects TRBV7-9 to TRBJ2-7; D not certain. The CDR3 sequence is 15 residues long. CDR1 SEHNR and CDR2 FQNEAQ come from the germline V gene (reference sequence). The germline V and J ends were trimmed by 1 base and 5 bases, with 15 bases remaining between them. CDR3 protein: CASSLGSGRTDEQYF. In DNA, the CDR3 is TGTGCCAGCAGCTTAGGGTCAGGTCGGACGGACGAGCAGTACTTC. The entire variable domain, with the rest obtained from reference TRBV7-9 and TRBJ2-7, is as follows: DTGVSQNPRHKITKRGQNVTFRCDPISEHNRLYWYRQTLGQGPEFLTYFQNEAQLEKSRLLSDRFSAERPKGSFSTLEIQRTEQGDSAMYLCASSLGSGRTDEQYFGPGTRLTVT.